The 20 T cell receptor beta chains reported below all come from one sample, sequenced in a study of cytomegalovirus exposure and HLA in healthy donors (dated 2017 in TCRdb). Library construction relied on the immunoSEQ multiplex PCR assay. For the multiplex PCR, a mixture combining 60 forward primers for TCR Vbeta segments and 13 reverse primers for TCR Jbeta segments was used. The clones in this table, taken by TCRdb from immuneACCESS, are in-frame only. Not every clone is retained; where verified, under half of the shortfall comes from an unresolved V gene, and the cause of the rest is unknown. The sample table records 150,000 to 200,000 clones; roughly 84% of these occur just once. The top ten constitute approximately 0.26% of the sample. What was sequenced was PBMCs. These receptors were taken from a boy aged 5 to 17 in good health and CMV-seronegative.

The rearrangement links TRBV10-3 to TRBJ1-2; D gene unclear. CDR1 is ENHRY, CDR2 SYGVKD, per germline. The CDR3 is 11 amino acids. V was shortened by 6 bases and J by 3 bases, with 5 bases between the two germline ends. CDR3 amino acids: CAIRRDYGYTF. In DNA, the CDR3 is TGTGCCATCAGACGGGACTATGGCTACACCTTC.

CDR3 region: CASNGTSGSIEQFF. In nucleotides, the CDR3 is TGTGCCAGCAATGGGACTAGCGGGAGTATTGAGCAGTTCTTC. The chain joins TRBV11-2 to TRBJ2-1, with 14 bases fitting TRBD2. The CDR3 contains 14 residues. The germline CDR1 and CDR2 sequences are SGHAT and FQNNGV. V was clipped by 7 bases and J by 9 bases; unmatched bases: 5.

The table lists this clone with a count of one. V and J are TRBV7-8 and TRBJ2-6; TRBD1 agrees at 8 bases. Per germline, CDR1 SGHVS and CDR2 FQNEAQ. V lost 5 bases and J lost 6; bases outside the gene matches: 6. The CDR3 contains 15 residues. CDR3 amino acids: CASSAQGAVANVLTF. CDR3 sequence (DNA): TGTGCCAGCAGCGCGCAGGGGGCAGTGGCCAACGTCCTGACTTTC. The whole variable domain, filled in from reference TRBV7-8 and TRBJ2-6, reads GAGVSQSPRYKVAKRGQDVALRCDPISGHVSLFWYQQALGQGPEFLTYFQNEAQLDKSGLPSDRFFAERPEGSVSTLKIQRTQQEDSAVYLCASSAQGAVANVLTFGAGSRLTVL.

As concerns this clone: The junction shows a germline mismatch at one end, possibly a read error. This rearrangement joins TRBV6-1 to TRBJ1-1; D is unresolved. The CDR3 is 14 residues long. Germline V gene sequence: CDR1 MNHNS, CDR2 SASEGT. CDR3 loop: CASSEALRNTEAFF. The CDR3 DNA sequence: TGTGCCAGCAGTGAAGCTCTCCGTAACACCGAAGCTTTCTTT.

V usage is TRBV4-1 and J usage is TRBJ1-2; 10 nucleotides line up with TRBD1. The CDR3 covers 14 residues. Germline CDR1 MGHRA, CDR2 YSYEKL. The V and J ends lost 3 bases and 6 bases, in that order; junction bases with no gene match: 4. CDR3 nucleotide sequence: TGCGCCAGCAGCCAGGGGACAGGGGAGAATGGCTACACCTTC. It encodes CASSQGTGENGYTF.

This clone was counted between two and nine times. CDR3 in DNA: TGTGCCTGGAGGAGACAAATTAACACTGAAGCTTTCTTT. Translating it yields CAWRRQINTEAFF. V is TRBV30 and J is TRBJ1-1; D gene ambiguous. V was pared by 3 bases and J by 2 bases, with 10 bases between. The germline gives CDR1 GTSNPN, CDR2 SVGIG (reference sequence). The CDR3 sequence is 13 residues long.

The chain carries TRBV27 and TRBJ2-1; 10 bases fit TRBD1. With V trimmed by 6 bases and J by 7 bases, 3 bases remained unmatched. The CDR3 extends over 13 amino acids. Germline CDR1 is MNHEY and CDR2 is SMNVEV (reference sequence). CDR3 sequence reads: CASSRQGANEQFF. The CDR3 DNA is TGTGCCAGCAGCCGACAGGGGGCGAATGAGCAGTTCTTC.

This clone was observed a single time. The genes are TRBV19 and TRBJ1-5; TRBD1 is a possible D gene (5 bases). The CDR3 has 14 amino acids. V was cut by 6 bases and J by 0 bases, with 9 bases left in between. CDR1 is LNHDA and CDR2 is SQIVND in the germline V gene (reference sequence). CDR3 nucleotides: TGTGCCAGTAGGCAGGGAGGTAGCAATCAGCCCCAGCATTTT. It translates to CASRQGGSNQPQHF.

This chain joins TRBV6-1 and TRBJ2-3; 9 bases line up with TRBD2. Unmatched junction bases numbered 8, after V lost 3 bases and J lost 4 bases. This CDR3 region has 16 residues. Germline V gives CDR1 MNHNS, CDR2 SASEGT. CDR3 nucleotides: TGTGCCAGCAGTGATGTAGCGGGGGATGGGGCAGATACGCAGTATTTT. Its protein is CASSDVAGDGADTQYF.

The chain combines TRBV18 with TRBJ1-5; 7 nucleotides align to TRBD1. The CDR3 is 14 residues long. Germline lookup yields CDR1 KGHSH and CDR2 LQKENI. V was clipped by 6 bases and J by 7 bases; unmatched bases: 9. The CDR3 sequence: CASSQDRSIQPQHF. In nucleotides, the CDR3 is TGTGCCAGCTCGCAGGACAGGTCCATCCAGCCCCAGCATTTT.

A note on this clone: The junction and the germline gene differ at one end; a read error may be behind it. This chain links TRBV7-7 with TRBJ2-3, with a weak D call TRBD1 (6 bases). Per germline, CDR1 SSHAT and CDR2 FNYEAQ (reference sequence). The CDR3 contains 16 residues. CDR3 bases: TGTGCTAGCAGCTTAGGGCAGGGCAGGGGACCAGATACGCAGTATTTT. Its translation is CASSLGQGRGPDTQYF. The whole variable domain, filled in from reference TRBV7-7 and TRBJ2-3, reads GAGVSQSPRYKVTKRGQDVTLRCDPISSHATLYWYQQALGQGPEFLTYFNYEAQPDKSGLPSDRFSAERPEGSISTLTIQRTEQRDSAMYRCASSLGQGRGPDTQYFGPGTRLTVL.

This sequence joins TRBV28 and TRBJ2-5; no definite D call. Germline CDR1 MDHEN, CDR2 SYDVKM. The CDR3 is 13 amino acids. Trimming took 5 bases from V and 4 from J, leaving 11 bases between them. CDR3 nucleotide sequence: TGTGCCAGCAGTAGCGTAGTCCCAGAGACCCAGTACTTC. It yields the protein CASSSVVPETQYF.

The gene calls are TRBV5-4 and TRBJ1-3, with no clear D. The CDR3 length is 15 residues. The V gene's germline CDR1 is SGHNT and CDR2 YYREEE (reference sequence). Trimming pared 4 bases from V and 0 bases from J, leaving 11 bases between. CDR3 coding DNA: TGTGCCAGCAGCCGGGGATTTGACTCTGGAAACACCATATATTTT. Protein: CASSRGFDSGNTIYF.

This chain links TRBV5-1 with TRBJ2-1; 8 bases map to TRBD2. The CDR3 has 15 residues. J gave up 6 bases and V 0 bases, and 5 bases lay outside the gene matches. Germline-derived CDR1 and CDR2 are SGHRS and YFSETQ. The DNA for the CDR3 is TGCGCCAGCAGCTTGGAGGGACTAGGGGTCAATGAGCAGTTCTTC. Its protein product is CASSLEGLGVNEQFF.

V and J are TRBV7-2 and TRBJ1-5; 8 bases map to TRBD1. The CDR3 has 16 amino acids. Germline CDR1 and CDR2: SGHTA and FQGNSA. Trimming cost V 1 base and J 5 bases; bases outside gene matches: 7. This chain's CDR3 is CASSLGDRGLDQPQHF. In nucleotides, the CDR3 is TGTGCCAGCAGCTTAGGTGACAGGGGATTGGATCAGCCCCAGCATTTT.

V and J are TRBV30 and TRBJ2-3, with 7 bases identical to TRBD2. Germline V gene data show CDR1 as GTSNPN and CDR2 as SVGIG (reference sequence). The CDR3 loop spans 19 amino acids. V was clipped by 0 bases and J by 0 bases; unmatched bases: 15. The CDR3 DNA sequence: TGTGCCTGGAGTGTACCGCGGGGGTTAGTTCTGGGTAGCACAGATACGCAGTATTTT. Amino acids: CAWSVPRGLVLGSTDTQYF.

The chain is built from TRBV12-2 and TRBJ2-7; the table's D gene call, TRBD2, was not cross checked with the DNA. TRBV12-2 constitutes a pseudogene. This CDR3 has 13 amino acids. CDR3 protein: CASRLVGSLAQYF. The CDR3 region has the DNA TGTGCAAGTCGCTTAGTTGGTAGCTTGGCGCAGTACTTC.

CDR3 sequence reads: CASSPDRVNEKLFF. Written as DNA, the CDR3 is TGTGCCAGCAGCCCGGACAGGGTGAACGAAAAACTGTTTTTT. The V call is TRBV5-6, the J call TRBJ1-4; 8 bases match TRBD1. Germline CDR1 reads SGHDT; CDR2 reads YYEEEE. The CDR3 is 14 amino acids. The trim removed 4 bases at V and 8 bases at J, leaving 7 bases unmatched.

The chain carries TRBV28 and TRBJ1-6, with D hard to call. This CDR3 is 15 amino acids long. V was shortened by 2 bases and J by 0 bases, with 5 bases between the two germline ends. The germline V gene has CDR1 MDHEN and CDR2 SYDVKM. This CDR3 is CASSLPSSYNSPLHF. CDR3 in DNA: TGTGCCAGCAGTTTACCCAGCTCCTATAATTCACCCCTCCACTTT.

The count of this clone is one. The V call is TRBV7-8, the J call TRBJ2-3, with 7 nucleotides matching TRBD2. The trim removed 6 bases at V and 3 bases at J, leaving 6 bases unmatched. The CDR3 totals 14 residues. CDR1 is SGHVS and CDR2 is FQNEAQ in the germline V gene. The CDR3 nucleotides read TGTGCCAGCAGGAACACCGGGAGGACAGATACGCAGTATTTT. This gives the protein CASRNTGRTDTQYF.